The T cell receptor beta chain under discussion was sequenced for a study of sequential checkpoint blockade in melanoma (dated by TCRdb to between 2018 and 2021). Study-wide context: Using 1:1 randomization, the trial assigned patients either to first-line nivolumab followed by ipilimumab (arm A) or to ipilimumab followed by nivolumab (arm B). Maintenance nivolumab was given following each of the two trial sequences. What the study reported, not specific to this receptor: Larger, independent patient cohorts are needed to validate the response-prediction model that combines TCR metrics and mutation burden.

The immunoSEQ Assay was used to immunosequence TCRbeta CDR3 regions from genomic DNA. Prior to high-throughput sequencing, genomic DNA was amplified by bias-controlled multiplex PCR. Per the original workflow: To quantify the absolute abundance of each unique TCRbeta CDR3 region, the sequences were collapsed and filtered. Clonality, defined as 1 minus Pielou's evenness, was calculated using only productive rearrangements. A previously published method was used to identify clones with significantly greater frequencies in on-treatment samples than in baseline samples. Imported from immuneACCESS, the table was reduced by TCRdb to in-frame sequences with V and J called. These copies leave out some clones; in studies compared against another copy, an unresolved V gene accounts for under half, and the cause of the remainder is not known. That table furnishes V, J and clone size, whereas the DNA furnished D and trimming. This sample has thousands of clones in its table, and over 65% of those were observed once. The top ten hold about 30% of the sample.

On this clone itself: Its antigen is not yet known. No base quality information exists; no much larger clone differs at one position.

In the paper's terms, the treatment or condition label means: randomized to nivolumab then ipilimumab (arm A) or the reverse (arm B). None of the trial patients had been given prior DNA-damaging chemotherapy. A FACS Aria II flow cytometer was used to sort live CD3+CD8+ cells that were negative for CD19 and CD56 from thawed PBMCs. Samples came from patients with melanoma in CheckMate 064, a randomized, open-label phase II trial of sequential checkpoint blockade. Peripheral blood mononuclear cells were collected by leukapheresis, purified with Ficoll-Paque, and frozen in human serum with roughly 10% DMSO. Immediately after sorting, the purity of sorted blood CD3+CD8+ cells was verified to be >98%, after which DNA was extracted. Inclusive of the bounding cysteine and phenylalanine, the CDR3 is 16 residues long. Only the CDR3 portion is preserved as DNA: 48 bases, with reading frame beginning at the first base. CDR1 MDHEN and CDR2 SYDVKM were looked up in the germline V gene. The junction shows trimming of 2 bases on V and 2 bases on J, plus 16 bases between the germline ends.

This material consisted of CD8+ T cells sorted from blood (inferred from file names), taken from a patient given nivolumab and ipilimumab in sequence. Rearrangement joined TRBV28 to TRBJ2-7; TRBD2 might be the D gene, on 6 matching bases. This sequence was found in a human donor with melanoma. The nucleotide sequence reads TGTGCCAGCAGTTTACCCAACTTGGGGGGAGCCTACGAGCAGTACTTC. Its coded protein is CASSLPNLGGAYEQYF.